The 27 T cell receptor beta chains below all came from one sample that was sequenced in a study of cytomegalovirus exposure and HLA in healthy donors. Primers included in the PCR were 60 Vbeta and 13 Jbeta primers. Produced via immunoSEQ multiplex PCR; TCRdb's table is partial and in-frame only. The sample holds tens of thousands of clones. The material sequenced was PBMCs. These receptors all come from a man aged 45 to 65 in good health and CMV-seropositive.

The rearrangement links TRBV7-6 to TRBJ2-7; D not certain. The CDR3 has 14 residues. CDR1 is SGHVS, CDR2 FNYEAQ, per germline. Between the trimmed V and J ends, which lost 5 bases and 0 bases, there was a span of 11 bases. The CDR3 reads CASSATVSSYEQYF. The CDR3 DNA is TGTGCCAGCAGCGCAACAGTGAGCTCCTACGAGCAGTACTTC.

V is TRBV4-1 and J is TRBJ2-5, with TRBD2 matching 12 bases. Per germline, CDR1 MGHRA and CDR2 YSYEKL. J lost 5 bases, V lost 1 base, and 11 bases had no gene match. The CDR3 runs 18 residues. The CDR3 DNA reads as TGCGCCAGCAGCCAAGCTGGGTCGGGACTAGCGGGTTGGGAGACCCAGTACTTC. Its protein is CASSQAGSGLAGWETQYF.

V and J are TRBV4-3 and TRBJ2-3, with D unclear. The germline V gene has CDR1 LGHNA and CDR2 YSLEER. CDR3 size: 15 residues. Trimming left V 4 bases short and J 4 bases short, with 15 bases between. For the CDR3, the DNA is TGCGCCAGCAGCCCCACCATGAGCACGGCAGATACGCAGTATTTT. As protein: CASSPTMSTADTQYF.

The chain uses TRBV11-2 and TRBJ2-1; 8 bases line up with TRBD2. V was pared by 1 base and J by 4 bases, with 6 bases of the junction left unmatched. This CDR3 region has 16 residues. From germline, CDR1 is SGHAT and CDR2 FQNNGV. The CDR3 sequence: CASSLGVAGTYNEQFF. The CDR3 bases are TGTGCCAGCAGCTTAGGTGTAGCGGGAACTTACAATGAGCAGTTCTTC.

The chain uses TRBV12-2 and TRBJ2-1; the listed D gene, TRBD1, was not tested against the DNA. TRBV12-2 is termed a pseudogene. This CDR3 comprises 13 residues. This chain's CDR3 is CASPGNLYNEQFF. The CDR3 DNA follows: TGTGCAAGTCCAGGCAACCTCTACAATGAGCAGTTCTTC.

The chain employs TRBV10-3 and TRBJ1-2, with 9 nucleotides matching TRBD1. The J segment lost 8 bases and the V segment lost 4 bases, leaving 11 bases of the junction unmatched. The CDR3 consists of 15 residues. The germline gives CDR1 ENHRY, CDR2 SYGVKD. The CDR3, as DNA: TGTGCCATCAGTGGGTTAGGGACAGGGCGAGGCGGCTACACCTTC. As protein: CAISGLGTGRGGYTF.

The V call is TRBV19, the J call TRBJ1-1, with TRBD1 as a possible D gene (5 bases). The CDR3 is 11 amino acids. Germline V CDR1 and CDR2: LNHDA, SQIVND (reference sequence). The V end was cut by 4 bases, the J end by 10 bases, with 10 bases between. CDR3 bases: TGTGCCAGTAGTAGAAGACAGTCAGCTTTCTTT. Translation gives CASSRRQSAFF.

This sequence joins TRBV18 and TRBJ1-2; 10 nucleotides align to TRBD1. After removal of 2 bases from V and 2 bases from J, the junction contained 2 bases not matched to a gene. This CDR3 has 15 residues. Per the germline V gene, CDR1 is KGHSH and CDR2 is LQKENI. The CDR3 DNA sequence: TGTGCCAGCTCACCATCGGGACAGGGGAACTATGGCTACACCTTC. Translation gives CASSPSGQGNYGYTF.

The chain combines TRBV6-5 with TRBJ2-1, with 7 nucleotides matching TRBD2. The junction had 4 bases not matched to a gene; V was cut back by 5 bases and J by 0 bases. Per the germline V gene, CDR1 is MNHEY and CDR2 is SVGAGI. This CDR3 spans 15 amino acids. CDR3 coding DNA: TGTGCCAGCAGTCCTCCGGGGGGCTCCTACAATGAGCAGTTCTTC. This gives the protein CASSPPGGSYNEQFF.

A word on this clone: One end of the junction varies from germline; a read error may be responsible. The chain has TRBV7-8 and TRBJ1-5, with D unclear. There are 14 residues in the CDR3. The germline V gene has CDR1 SGHVS and CDR2 FQNEAQ. Written as DNA, the CDR3 is TGTGCCAGCAGCTTAGATGATAGCTATCAGCCCCAGCATTTT. Translation gives CASSLDDSYQPQHF.

The chain is built from TRBV11-2 and TRBJ1-2, with no clear D. Between the trimmed V and J ends, which lost 5 bases and 2 bases, there was a span of 6 bases. The germline gives CDR1 SGHAT, CDR2 FQNNGV. The CDR3 has 12 residues. In DNA, the CDR3 is TGTGCCAGCAGCCCATCAAACTATGGCTACACCTTC. The encoded protein is CASSPSNYGYTF.

The gene calls are TRBV4-3 and TRBJ1-2; 8 positions match TRBD1. CDR3 length: 15 amino acids. Germline values: CDR1 LGHNA, CDR2 YSLEER. J was trimmed by 2 bases and V by 1 base; bases with no gene match: 3. The CDR3 DNA sequence: TGCGCCAGCAGCCAAGCACAGGGGGGGAACTATGGCTACACCTTC. Translated: CASSQAQGGNYGYTF.

The rearrangement uses TRBV15 and TRBJ1-5; TRBD1 might be the D (5 bases). CDR3 length: 17 residues. Germline-derived CDR1 and CDR2 are LNHNV and YYDKDF (reference sequence). Trimming removed 3 bases at V and 1 base at J, with 16 bases between. DNA of the CDR3: TGTGCCACCAGCAGGGGGCAGGCAGGCTGGAGCAATCAGCCCCAGCATTTT. It translates to CATSRGQAGWSNQPQHF.

The chain links TRBV4-1 to TRBJ2-1, with TRBD1 matching 8 bases. CDR1 MGHRA and CDR2 YSYEKL come from the germline V gene. This CDR3 has 14 residues. V lost 6 bases and J lost 4; bases outside the gene matches: 5. In nucleotides, the CDR3 is TGCGCCAGCAGTCCGACAGGGGCGTACAATGAGCAGTTCTTC. Translated: CASSPTGAYNEQFF.

J is TRBJ1-2 and V is TRBV10-3, with 12 bases aligning to TRBD1. Germline V lookup: CDR1 ENHRY, CDR2 SYGVKD. CDR3 size: 13 residues. Germline trimming cut 6 bases from V and 8 bases from J; bases unmatched to any gene: 4. CDR3 in amino acids: CAIRGQGAAGYTF. For the CDR3, the DNA is TGTGCCATCAGGGGACAGGGGGCGGCAGGCTACACCTTC.

The chain joins TRBV5-6 to TRBJ1-2, with 7 bases that match TRBD1. V shed 3 bases and J 0 bases; nucleotides not matched to a gene: 2. This CDR3 spans 14 amino acids. Looked up from germline, CDR1 is SGHDT and CDR2 is YYEEEE. Here the CDR3 reads CASSWGQSNYGYTF. The CDR3 nucleotides read TGTGCCAGCAGCTGGGGACAGTCTAACTATGGCTACACCTTC.

The V and J genes are TRBV30 and TRBJ1-1, with D possibly being TRBD1 (5 bases). CDR1 GTSNPN and CDR2 SVGIG come from the germline V gene (reference sequence). The CDR3 contains 15 residues. The V end was cut by 2 bases, the J end by 5 bases, with 18 bases between. This CDR3 is CAWSPFRARGTEAFF. CDR3 nucleotides: TGTGCCTGGAGTCCCTTCAGGGCCCGGGGGACTGAAGCTTTCTTT.

The V and J genes are TRBV9 and TRBJ2-7; the match to TRBD1 covers 9 bases. The CDR3 has 13 amino acids. V trimming: 4 bases; J trimming: 10 bases; junction bases outside the gene matches: 9. Germline lookup yields CDR1 SGDLS and CDR2 YYNGEE. The DNA for the CDR3 is TGTGCCAGCAGCTCTGGACAGGGGCGCCCACAGTACGTC. Translating gives CASSSGQGRPQYV.

CDR3 bases: TGTGCCAGCAGCGTAGGTGGAGTCGGGGAGCAGTACTTC. This encodes CASSVGGVGEQYF. The rearrangement links TRBV9 to TRBJ2-7; no clear D gene. The CDR3 sequence is 13 residues long. CDR1 and CDR2 (germline): SGDLS, YYNGEE. The V and J ends lost 0 bases and 7 bases respectively, with 11 bases between them.

V and J are TRBV4-3 and TRBJ2-1, with a weak D call TRBD2 (6 bases). CDR3 size: 16 residues. CDR1 is LGHNA and CDR2 is YSLEER in the germline V gene. V lost 4 bases to trimming and J lost 0 bases, with 13 bases between them. The CDR3 here is CASSLGRGSSYNEQFF. CDR3 sequence (DNA): TGCGCCAGCAGCCTTGGACGGGGGAGCTCCTACAATGAGCAGTTCTTC.

The chain couples TRBV30 to TRBJ2-7; D is unresolved. CDR1 GTSNPN and CDR2 SVGIG come from the germline V gene (reference sequence). The CDR3 is made up of 11 amino acids. V lost 8 bases and J 2 bases, leaving 10 bases between the germline ends. The CDR3: CAGSGTYEQYF. For the CDR3, the DNA is TGTGCCGGTTCAGGAACCTACGAGCAGTACTTC.

This chain uses TRBV29-1 with TRBJ1-1, with a weak D call TRBD1 (5 bases). Between the trimmed V and J ends, which lost 3 bases and 0 bases, there was a span of 11 bases. Germline V gene lookup returns CDR1 SQVTM and CDR2 ANQGSEA. The CDR3 is made up of 14 amino acids. CDR3 residues: CSVERGSVNTEAFF. CDR3 DNA: TGCAGCGTTGAGCGGGGGTCGGTGAACACTGAAGCTTTCTTT.

The J gene is TRBJ2-7, the V gene TRBV6-5; TRBD1 aligns across 12 bases. This CDR3 has 16 residues. V lost 4 bases, J lost 4 bases, and 8 bases stayed unmatched. Germline CDR1 is MNHEY and CDR2 is SVGAGI. The CDR3 reads CASSFAGTGGAYEQYF. CDR3 bases: TGTGCCAGCAGTTTTGCCGGGACAGGGGGCGCTTACGAGCAGTACTTC.

The V and J genes are TRBV10-3 and TRBJ2-1, with a possible D match to TRBD2 (5 bases). The V gene's germline CDR1 is ENHRY and CDR2 SYGVKD. Trimming pared 4 bases from V and 7 bases from J, leaving 17 bases between. The CDR3 runs to 15 residues. CDR3 bases: TGTGCCATCAGTGTGGCGGGCCGAGTGAGGAATGAGCAGTTCTTC. Protein: CAISVAGRVRNEQFF.

CDR3 region: CASSVGGTRVADTQYF. The CDR3 nucleotides read TGTGCCAGCAGCGTAGGAGGGACTAGGGTAGCAGATACGCAGTATTTT. V and J are TRBV9 and TRBJ2-3, with 8 positions matching TRBD2. Germline CDR1 SGDLS, CDR2 YYNGEE. The CDR3 has 16 amino acids. J lost 4 bases, V lost 0 bases, and 7 bases had no gene match.

The chain uses TRBV30 and TRBJ1-4, with 10 nucleotides matching TRBD1. The germline V gene has CDR1 GTSNPN and CDR2 SVGIG (reference sequence). V lost 5 bases to trimming and J lost 10 bases; unmatched junction nucleotides: 4. This CDR3 has 12 amino acids. The CDR3 DNA sequence: TGTGCCTGGGCTAGGACAGGGGGAAAACTGTTTTTT. The encoded protein is CAWARTGGKLFF.

The CDR3 is CASSPPAGGDTQYF. DNA for the CDR3: TGTGCCAGCTCACCCCCAGCGGGAGGGGATACGCAGTATTTT. The genes are TRBV18 and TRBJ2-3; 10 bases line up with TRBD2. Per the germline V gene, CDR1 is KGHSH and CDR2 is LQKENI. This CDR3 has 14 residues. V was pared by 3 bases and J by 6 bases, with 3 bases of the junction left unmatched.